Detailed here is one T cell receptor (beta chain). The antigen is undetermined. The data originate from a study of cytomegalovirus exposure and HLA in healthy donors. Findings and caveats of the study: Confirmation was obtained in vitro that a few CMV-associated chains are specific for CMV antigens. Clonal expansion was found to be greater in HLA-associated TCR beta chains than in equally common others in a later analysis.

V gave up 1 base and J gave up 0 bases; unmatched junction bases: 2. Germline-derived CDR1 and CDR2 are SNHLY and FYNNEI. CDR3 size: 15 residues. The PCR contained 60 Vbeta and 13 Jbeta primers. Assay used: immunoSEQ multiplex PCR; TCRdb lists only in-frame clones, some missing. Of about 200,000 clones in the sample, 80% to 85% were seen once. The receptor was isolated from a woman in her thirties or forties in good health and CMV-seronegative. The sequencing input was PBMCs. The rearrangement links TRBV2 to TRBJ2-7, with 8 bases that match TRBD2. CDR3 region: CASSEGLATSYEQYF. For the CDR3, the DNA is TGTGCCAGCAGTGAAGGACTAGCGACCTCCTACGAGCAGTACTTC. Looking up the rest from reference TRBV2 and TRBJ2-7 gives the full variable domain: EPEVTQTPSHQVTQMGQEVILRCVPISNHLYFYWYRQILGQKVEFLVSFYNNEISEKSEIFDDQFSVERPDGSNFTLKIRSTKLEDSAMYFCASSEGLATSYEQYFGPGTRLTVT.